The TCR beta chain under discussion was sequenced for a study of T cell responses to AZD1222 COVID-19 vaccine. Study findings and constraints: Spike-specific TCR breadth and depth both grew after two AZD1222 doses. Donor demographics were predominantly white British with a female majority; clonal diversity may be underestimated.

This CDR3 comprises 14 residues. The junction had 4 bases not matched to a gene; V was cut back by 0 bases and J by 8 bases. Germline-derived CDR1 and CDR2 are SGHTA and FQGNSA. Assay: immunoSEQ multiplex PCR; the TCRdb copy retains only in-frame clones and omits some. The table records more than 110,000 clones, approximately 92% of them present only once. Note on this clone: Its cognate antigen is unknown.

The chain employs TRBV7-2 and TRBJ2-1, with 7 nucleotides matching TRBD2. This receptor was obtained from an adult in good health. This sample comprised peripheral blood, obtained on day 0 of AZD1222 vaccination. Here the CDR3 reads CASSLAGGSYEQFF. In nucleotides, the CDR3 is TGTGCCAGCAGCTTAGCGGGGGGGTCCTATGAGCAGTTCTTC.